This TCR beta chain originates from a study of T-cell memory formation after mild COVID-19. The overall study: TCR clusters were mostly donor specific. Study outcomes and limitations: There were some responding clones in pre-infection memory, which suggested that cross-reactive memory had joined. Contracting CD4+ clones lay largely in CM and EM, with CD8+ ones residing in EMRA. Later expanders leaned toward CD4+, whereas clones contracting from day 15 to 85 were balanced CD4/CD8.

At least ten counts were recorded for this clonotype. Its specificity is not known. One entry per CDR3 protein results from TCRdb running MiXCR on the 5' RACE reads. This sample has 35,000 to 55,000 distinct CDR3 sequences, with 8% to 10% found just once. V lost 5 bases, J lost 0 bases, and 7 bases lay in between. Germline CDR1 reads SGHRS; CDR2 reads YFSETQ. There are 13 residues in the CDR3. V is TRBV5-1 and J is TRBJ2-3; no firm D call. The receptor comes from an adult woman who had mild COVID-19 (a few samples of this study predate the infection). Cell type and time point are not known. The sequenced sample was PBMCs or a T cell subset sorted from them (not recorded which). The CDR3 DNA sequence: TGCGCCAGCAGTAAGGAAAGCACAGATACGCAGTATTTT. Translation: CASSKESTDTQYF. Full variable domain (outside the CDR3, taken from reference TRBV5-1 and TRBJ2-3): KAGVTQTPRYLIKTRGQQVTLSCSPISGHRSVSWYQQTPGQGLQFLFEYFSETQRNKGNFPGRFSGRQFSNSRSEMNVSTLELGDSALYLCASSKESTDTQYFGPGTRLTVL.